These 14 T cell receptor beta chains came from one sample sequenced in a study of blood T cell repertoires in COVID-19. Assay used: immunoSEQ multiplex PCR; TCRdb lists only in-frame clones, some missing. Here the sample spans approximately 150,000 clones, approximately 85% being singletons. Material for sequencing was peripheral blood. Every receptor here comes from a man aged 35-49 years with acute or convalescent COVID-19.

The chain combines TRBV19 with TRBJ1-2; no reliable D call. Trimming stripped 0 bases from V and 3 bases from J, with 11 bases between. Germline V gene lookup returns CDR1 LNHDA and CDR2 SQIVND (reference sequence). The CDR3 consists of 15 residues. CDR3 protein: CASSIEVGAYYGYTF. As DNA, the CDR3 is TGTGCCAGTAGTATAGAGGTCGGAGCCTACTATGGCTACACCTTC.

In this sample, this clone turned up once. J is TRBJ2-7 and V is TRBV28; D is possibly TRBD1 (5 bases). This CDR3 contains 12 residues. Germline V gene lookup returns CDR1 MDHEN and CDR2 SYDVKM. Trimming took off 2 bases at V and 4 bases at J, with 6 bases between the two ends. The DNA of the CDR3 is TGTGCCAGCAGTTTAAGGGGATACGAGCAGTACTTC. This encodes CASSLRGYEQYF.

This chain joins TRBV7-3 and TRBJ2-1; TRBD2 matches 7 bases. The CDR3 has 16 residues. The V gene's germline CDR1 is SGHTA and CDR2 FQGTGA. The V segment lost 4 bases and the J segment 7 bases; nucleotides outside the gene matches: 13. The DNA for the CDR3 is TGTGCCAGCAGCTATGGGACTATAACCTCCCTAAATGAGCAGTTCTTC. It encodes CASSYGTITSLNEQFF.

This rearrangement joins TRBV5-6 to TRBJ1-2; D ambiguous. This CDR3 region has 13 residues. CDR1 is SGHDT, CDR2 YYEEEE, per germline. V was pared by 1 base and J by 4 bases, with 8 bases between. This CDR3 reads CASSLTGRYGYTF. In DNA, the CDR3 is TGTGCCAGCAGCTTGACGGGTCGCTATGGCTACACCTTC.

Remarks on this clone: Other DNA sequences in the same sample also yield this CDR3. The gene calls are TRBV28 and TRBJ1-2; D gene uncertain. V dropped 6 bases and J dropped 4 bases, with 6 bases sitting between them. This CDR3 is 11 amino acids long. Germline V gene sequence: CDR1 MDHEN, CDR2 SYDVKM. CDR3: CASSLRYGYTF. The DNA of the CDR3 is TGTGCCAGCAGCCTCCGCTATGGCTACACCTTC.

The chain joins TRBV11-3 to TRBJ2-2, with TRBD2 identical over 8 bases. J gave up 6 bases and V 5 bases, and 8 bases lay outside the gene matches. The germline V gene has CDR1 SGHNT and CDR2 YENEEA. The CDR3 has 15 residues. The CDR3 sequence is CASSQSGGLPGELFF. The CDR3 DNA is TGTGCCAGCAGCCAAAGCGGGGGCCTACCCGGGGAGCTGTTTTTT.

J is TRBJ1-3 and V is TRBV5-6, with 9 bases matching TRBD1. Losses at the gene ends were 0 bases for V and 3 bases for J; bases not matched to a gene: 1. Per the germline V gene, CDR1 is SGHDT and CDR2 is YYEEEE. CDR3 length: 15 amino acids. The CDR3 reads CASSLGTGDGNTIYF. Written as DNA, the CDR3 is TGTGCCAGCAGCTTGGGGACAGGGGATGGAAACACCATATATTTT.

The chain links TRBV28 to TRBJ1-1, with D unclear. Germline V gives CDR1 MDHEN, CDR2 SYDVKM. Trimming removed 8 bases at V and 4 bases at J, with 8 bases between. The CDR3 length is 11 residues. CDR3 amino acids: CASRLGTEAFF. The CDR3 region has the DNA TGTGCCAGCCGCCTCGGCACTGAAGCTTTCTTT.

CDR3 residues: CASSLVPPSGSPLHF. The CDR3 nucleotides read TGCGCCAGCAGCTTGGTCCCCCCTTCGGGTTCACCCCTCCACTTT. The chain links TRBV5-1 to TRBJ1-6, with D hard to call. The ends were cut back, 0 bases at V and 9 bases at J, with 13 bases in the middle. The CDR3 is 15 residues long. Germline values: CDR1 SGHRS, CDR2 YFSETQ.

A single count supports this clone. The V gene is TRBV16, the J gene TRBJ2-6, with 9 bases matching TRBD2. CDR1 is KGHSY and CDR2 is FQNENV in the germline V gene. This CDR3 contains 17 residues. V shed 1 base and J 2 bases; nucleotides not matched to a gene: 3. CDR3 bases: TGTGCCAGCAGCCAATTGCAGCGGGGGGCTGGGGCCAACGTCCTGACTTTC. Its protein product is CASSQLQRGAGANVLTF.

The chain recombines TRBV11-3 with TRBJ2-3; 8 nucleotides align to TRBD2. The CDR3 is 14 residues long. Looked up from germline, CDR1 is SGHNT and CDR2 is YENEEA. V was clipped by 3 bases and J by 1 base; unmatched bases: 0. CDR3 region: CASSLTSGTDTQYF. The CDR3, as DNA: TGTGCCAGCAGCTTGACTAGCGGCACAGATACGCAGTATTTT.

This chain joins TRBV2 and TRBJ1-1; 11 bases are shared with TRBD1. This CDR3 is 15 amino acids long. Looked up from germline, CDR1 is SNHLY and CDR2 is FYNNEI. V was pared by 6 bases and J by 5 bases, with 8 bases of the junction left unmatched. CDR3 protein: CASSVDRGRVTEAFF. CDR3 in DNA: TGTGCCAGCAGCGTGGACAGGGGGCGCGTGACTGAAGCTTTCTTT.

There are a few counts of this clone. V and J are TRBV5-6 and TRBJ1-6; 8 bases map to TRBD1. CDR1 and CDR2 (germline): SGHDT, YYEEEE. Germline trimming cut 0 bases from V and 9 bases from J; bases unmatched to any gene: 5. CDR3 length equals 15 residues. This chain's CDR3 is CASSLDGRGLSPLHF. The CDR3, as DNA: TGTGCCAGCAGCTTGGATGGCAGGGGGCTTTCACCCCTCCACTTT.

CDR3 region: CASSAYSWGANEKLFF. The CDR3 DNA reads TGTGCCAGCAGTGCCTACTCATGGGGAGCTAATGAAAAACTGTTTTTT. This sequence joins TRBV6-1 and TRBJ1-4; no clear D gene. Germline V gene lookup returns CDR1 MNHNS and CDR2 SASEGT. The CDR3 extends over 16 amino acids. The V gene lost 4 bases and the J gene lost 3 bases, with 15 bases spanning the gap.